This TCR beta chain comes out of a study of T cell responses to AZD1222 COVID-19 vaccine. Study-wide results and caveats: Reportedly, close to half of spike-specific TCRs are directed against unmutated variant regions. The study found Spike-specific TCR breadth and depth rose after two AZD1222 doses. Repertoire sampling happened only post peak T cell response.

With regard to this clone: What it binds is unknown.

Repertoires were generated with immunoSEQ multiplex PCR, while TCRdb's copy carries only in-frame clones and drops some. Of 150,000 to 250,000 clones detected, approximately 93% appear once; the ten largest clones hold around 3%. This CDR3 is built from 13 residues. Germline V gives CDR1 SGHTA, CDR2 FQGTGA. Trimming removed 1 base from V and 8 bases from J, with 6 bases in between. The TCR was taken from an adult who received the AZD1222 COVID-19 vaccine. This chain joins TRBV7-3 and TRBJ1-6; D gene unclear. Sequences were derived from peripheral blood, sampled 28 days after the second AZD1222 dose. CDR3 sequence reads: CASSLKVDSPLHF. CDR3 bases: TGTGCCAGCAGCTTAAAGGTGGATTCACCCCTCCACTTT.